The next 32 T cell receptor beta chains were all read from a single sample in a study of T cell repertoires in cytomegalovirus infection. TCRdb re-called the reads with MiXCR, one entry per CDR3 protein. Of 700,000 to 850,000 distinct CDR3 sequences in the sample, approximately 30% were seen once. These TCRs are of unknown antigen specificity. The sequences come from cultured CD8+ T cells from PBMCs, collected from culture after CMV antigen stimulation. Every receptor here comes from a human donor in good health (CMV status not recorded). Some clones in this sample may be carry-over from other donors' samples.

The V call is TRBV10-3, the J call TRBJ2-7; 8 bases match TRBD1. J gave up 5 bases and V 9 bases, and 15 bases lay outside the gene matches. The CDR3 is made up of 15 amino acids. Germline CDR1 and CDR2: ENHRY and SYGVKD. The CDR3 DNA sequence: TGTGCCATATCGGTGAGAGACAGGGGTGGCCACGAGCAGTACGTC. Its protein product is CAISVRDRGGHEQYV.

The chain uses TRBV7-8 and TRBJ2-1; D not resolved. CDR1 is SGHVS, CDR2 FQNEAQ, per germline. Trimming shortened V by 4 bases and J by 6 bases, and 22 bases separated the two germline ends. The CDR3 runs to 17 residues. DNA for the CDR3: TGTGCCAGCAGCTCGGCCTCGTGGGCAGGTAGAGGCAATGAGCAGTTCTTC. It encodes CASSSASWAGRGNEQFF.

This clonotype was observed a few times. This chain joins TRBV6-6 and TRBJ2-3, with D uncertain. Germline V lookup: CDR1 MNHNY, CDR2 SVGAGI (reference sequence). CDR3 length equals 14 residues. Trimming cost V 4 bases and J 2 bases, with 10 bases left between them. The CDR3 sequence is CASSSDALTDTQYF. CDR3 nucleotide sequence: TGTGCCAGCAGTTCGGATGCCCTCACAGATACGCAGTATTTT.

The genes are TRBV3-1 and TRBJ2-2, with 8 positions matching TRBD2. CDR3 size: 13 residues. V was pared by 4 bases and J by 9 bases, with 4 bases of the junction left unmatched. Germline CDR1 is LGHDT and CDR2 is YNNKEL (reference sequence). CDR3 residues: CASSPAGGRELFF. The CDR3 DNA sequence: TGTGCCAGCAGCCCCGCGGGGGGCCGGGAGCTGTTTTTT.

The J gene is TRBJ2-1, the V gene TRBV29-1; D might be TRBD2 (6 bases). V lost 2 bases, J lost 2 bases, and 13 bases lay in between. This CDR3 has 15 amino acids. Germline CDR1 and CDR2: SQVTM and ANQGSEA. CDR3 sequence: CSVELGASAYNEQFF. The CDR3 DNA is TGCAGCGTTGAACTTGGGGCTAGCGCCTACAATGAGCAGTTCTTC.

The table lists this clonotype with many counts. The CDR3 region is CASSRDRVRTNEKLFF. CDR3 in DNA: TGTGCCAGCAGTCGGGACAGAGTTCGGACTAATGAAAAACTGTTTTTT. The genes are TRBV12-3 or TRBV12-4 and TRBJ1-4, with 7 bases fitting TRBD1. The CDR3 runs 16 residues. Germline trimming cut 5 bases from V and 2 bases from J; bases unmatched to any gene: 8.

This clonotype has just one count. The rearrangement uses TRBV5-1 and TRBJ2-7; maybe TRBD2 (6 bases). Deletions cut 1 base from V and 3 bases from J, with 14 bases between. Germline V gene sequence: CDR1 SGHRS, CDR2 YFSETQ. The CDR3 is 15 residues long. The CDR3 loop reads CASSLFGGDLYEQYF. CDR3 nucleotides: TGCGCCAGCAGCTTGTTCGGCGGGGATCTCTACGAGCAGTACTTC.

The sample holds a few counts of this clonotype. This chain joins TRBV6-2 or TRBV6-3 and TRBJ2-7; D is possibly TRBD1 (6 bases). Germline CDR1 is MNHEY and CDR2 is SVGEGT. Deletions cut 2 bases from V and 5 bases from J, with 13 bases between. The CDR3 extends over 14 amino acids. The CDR3 sequence: CASSYGNRVHEQYV. In DNA form, the CDR3 reads TGTGCCAGCAGTTACGGGAACAGGGTCCACGAGCAGTACGTC.

The CDR3 reads CASSSVRGPLKEDSQYF. As DNA, the CDR3 is TGTGCCAGCAGTTCCGTCCGGGGACCGCTTAAAGAGGATTCCCAGTACTTC. This chain uses TRBV12-3 or TRBV12-4 with TRBJ2-5; possibly TRBD1 or TRBD2 for D (5 bases each). CDR3 length: 17 residues. V lost 4 bases to trimming and J lost 9 bases, with 27 bases between them.

This clonotype was seen a few times. This chain uses TRBV7-9 with TRBJ2-2, with 9 nucleotides matching TRBD2. This CDR3 region has 16 residues. V was clipped by 11 bases and J by 6 bases; unmatched bases: 16. Per the germline V gene, CDR1 is SEHNR and CDR2 is FQNEAQ (reference sequence). CDR3: CAPSGRKRVGAGELFF. CDR3 coding DNA: TGTGCCCCCAGCGGGAGGAAAAGGGTTGGTGCCGGGGAGCTGTTTTTT. The variable domain in full, with the rest retrieved from reference TRBV7-9 and TRBJ2-2, is DTGVSQNPRHKITKRGQNVTFRCDPISEHNRLYWYRQTLGQGPEFLTYFQNEAQLEKSRLLSDRFSAERPKGSFSTLEIQRTEQGDSAMYLCAPSGRKRVGAGELFFGEGSRLTVL.

The chain has TRBV10-3 and TRBJ1-5; D remains unclear. The CDR3 has 14 amino acids. CDR1 is ENHRY, CDR2 SYGVKD, per germline. V was shortened by 6 bases and J by 3 bases, with 12 bases between the two germline ends. CDR3 residues: CAIRPTKDNQPQHF. CDR3 DNA sequence: TGTGCCATCAGACCCACGAAGGACAATCAGCCCCAGCATTTT.

The gene calls are TRBV7-9 and TRBJ2-1, with D unclear. V was cut by 7 bases and J by 0 bases, with 13 bases left in between. The CDR3 has 15 amino acids. Looked up from germline, CDR1 is SEHNR and CDR2 is FQNEAQ (reference sequence). The CDR3 nucleotides read TGTGCCAGCAAGCTTATGGGCATCTCCTACAATGAGCAGTTCTTC. Protein product: CASKLMGISYNEQFF.

This clonotype was counted a few times. The rearrangement links TRBV27 to TRBJ2-3; D is unresolved. Germline lookup yields CDR1 MNHEY and CDR2 SMNVEV (reference sequence). This CDR3 region has 14 residues. V shed 7 bases and J shed 3 bases, with 14 bases lying between them. CDR3 sequence: CASTPGRVTDTQYF. The CDR3, as DNA: TGTGCCAGCACCCCCGGACGGGTAACAGATACGCAGTATTTT.

This clonotype was counted only a few times. J is TRBJ2-1 and V is TRBV7-3; TRBD2 matches at 7 bases. The CDR3 contains 15 residues. With 5 bases clipped from V and 6 bases from J, the junction kept 10 bases outside the gene matches. Germline V CDR1 and CDR2: SGHTA, FQGTGA. The CDR3 DNA is TGTGCCAGCAGCACCGGGACTACATTAGTCAATGAGCAGTTCTTC. Protein product: CASSTGTTLVNEQFF. Combining the CDR3 with reference TRBV7-3 and TRBJ2-1 gives the whole variable domain GAGVSQTPSNKVTEKGKYVELRCDPISGHTALYWYRQSLGQGPEFLIYFQGTGAADDSGLPNDRFFAVRPEGSVSTLKIQRTERGDSAVYLCASSTGTTLVNEQFFGPGTRLTVL.

This clonotype has more than one count but fewer than ten. The rearrangement links TRBV7-8 to TRBJ2-1, with 14 bases fitting TRBD2. Germline lookup yields CDR1 SGHVS and CDR2 FQNEAQ. This CDR3 is built from 14 residues. V dropped 6 bases and J dropped 6; count of bases not matched to a gene: 1. The CDR3 sequence is CASRGLAGGNEQFF. The CDR3 DNA follows: TGTGCCAGCAGAGGACTAGCGGGGGGCAATGAGCAGTTCTTC.

This clonotype is a singleton in its sample. The chain uses TRBV5-1 and TRBJ2-2; the match to TRBD2 covers 10 bases. Germline V gene data show CDR1 as SGHRS and CDR2 as YFSETQ. Trimming removed 0 bases from V and 4 bases from J; junction bases left unmatched: 3. The CDR3 loop spans 16 amino acids. The CDR3: CASSLELAGVTGELFF. The CDR3 nucleotides are TGCGCCAGCAGCTTGGAGCTAGCGGGGGTCACCGGGGAGCTGTTTTTT.

The chain uses TRBV5-1 and TRBJ2-4, with D perhaps given as TRBD1 or TRBD2 (5 bases each). Germline lookup yields CDR1 SGHRS and CDR2 YFSETQ. The CDR3 is 16 amino acids. V was pared by 3 bases and J by 0 bases, with 13 bases between. DNA of the CDR3: TGCGCCAGCAGCTCGGGGACGGGTCTAGCCAAAAACATTCAGTACTTC. Its protein product is CASSSGTGLAKNIQYF.

The chain carries TRBV2 and TRBJ1-6; possibly TRBD1 for D (5 bases). V was trimmed by 2 bases and J by 9 bases, leaving 8 bases between them. CDR1 is SNHLY, CDR2 FYNNEI, per germline. The CDR3 runs 13 residues. The CDR3 sequence is CASSESGSSPLHF. DNA for the CDR3: TGTGCCAGCAGTGAATCAGGGTCTTCACCCCTCCACTTT. The variable domain in full, completed from reference TRBV2 and TRBJ1-6, reads EPEVTQTPSHQVTQMGQEVILRCVPISNHLYFYWYRQILGQKVEFLVSFYNNEISEKSEIFDDQFSVERPDGSNFTLKIRSTKLEDSAMYFCASSESGSSPLHFGNGTRLTVT.

The chain recombines TRBV6-1 with TRBJ2-5; D unclear. The V and J ends lost 3 bases and 3 bases respectively, with 14 bases between them. The germline gives CDR1 MNHNS, CDR2 SASEGT. This CDR3 is built from 15 residues. The CDR3 region is CASSDSIRTEETQYF. The DNA of the CDR3 is TGTGCCAGCAGTGATTCGATTCGGACGGAAGAGACCCAGTACTTC.

This chain links TRBV4-3 with TRBJ2-2; weak D call: TRBD1 (6 bases). V dropped 3 bases and J dropped 7 bases, with 12 bases sitting between them. Looked up from germline, CDR1 is LGHNA and CDR2 is YSLEER. The CDR3 is 14 amino acids. In DNA, the CDR3 is TGCGCCAGCAGCCAGACAGGTGCCGGCGGGGAGCTGTTTTTT. As protein: CASSQTGAGGELFF.

The genes are TRBV20-1 and TRBJ2-7; TRBD1 is a possible D gene (5 bases). The CDR3 has 14 amino acids. V was shortened by 0 bases and J by 3 bases, with 12 bases between the two germline ends. The germline CDR1 and CDR2 sequences are DFQATT and SNEGSKA (reference sequence). CDR3 loop: CSARDRDTGYEQYF. For the CDR3, the DNA is TGCAGTGCTAGAGATAGGGATACAGGCTACGAGCAGTACTTC.

The V gene is TRBV19, the J gene TRBJ1-1; 9 bases match TRBD1. Germline assignment: CDR1 LNHDA and CDR2 SQIVND (reference sequence). Germline trimming cut 10 bases from V and 2 bases from J; bases unmatched to any gene: 5. The CDR3 is 13 residues long. The CDR3 protein is CATGQGSNTEAFF. The CDR3 DNA follows: TGTGCCACCGGACAGGGGTCTAACACTGAAGCTTTCTTT.

The chain carries TRBV28 and TRBJ1-4, with 9 bases fitting TRBD1. Unmatched junction bases numbered 3, after V lost 1 base and J lost 3 bases. Per the germline V gene, CDR1 is MDHEN and CDR2 is SYDVKM. CDR3 length: 16 amino acids. The CDR3 loop reads CASSLFDRGANEKLFF. The CDR3 nucleotides are TGTGCCAGCAGTTTATTCGACAGGGGGGCTAATGAAAAACTGTTTTTT. The full variable domain, its missing parts supplied by reference TRBV28 and TRBJ1-4, is DVKVTQSSRYLVKRTGEKVFLECVQDMDHENMFWYRQDPGLGLRLIYFSYDVKMKEKGDIPEGYSVSREKKERFSLILESASTNQTSMYLCASSLFDRGANEKLFFGSGTQLSVL.

The chain is built from TRBV20-1 and TRBJ2-1; D assignment may be TRBD1 or TRBD2 (5 bases each). Germline V gives CDR1 DFQATT, CDR2 SNEGSKA (reference sequence). The CDR3 totals 11 residues. Trimming left V 6 bases short and J 9 bases short, with 12 bases between. CDR3 protein: CSARARGEQFF. The CDR3 nucleotides read TGCAGTGCCAGGGCCCGGGGTGAGCAGTTCTTC.

This clonotype came up a few times. V gene TRBV12-3 or TRBV12-4 combines with J gene TRBJ2-1, with a possible D match to TRBD2 (6 bases). This CDR3 is built from 15 residues. With 7 bases removed from V and 8 bases from J, the gap between germline ends came to 21 bases. CDR3 nucleotides: TGTGCCAGCACCACGGGTGGGGGGAGTGAGGATGAGCAGTTCTTC. It is translated as CASTTGGGSEDEQFF.

The chain carries TRBV7-3 and TRBJ2-1; 9 nucleotides align to TRBD2. Germline V gene data show CDR1 as SGHTA and CDR2 as FQGTGA. The CDR3 is made up of 14 amino acids. V lost 5 bases to trimming and J lost 5 bases; unmatched junction nucleotides: 4. This CDR3 reads CASSLIAGDNEQFF. The CDR3 DNA reads as TGTGCCAGCAGCCTTATAGCGGGGGACAATGAGCAGTTCTTC.

V gene TRBV7-9 combines with J gene TRBJ1-1, with TRBD1 matching 7 bases. Trimming removed 5 bases from V and 3 bases from J; junction bases left unmatched: 9. The germline gives CDR1 SEHNR, CDR2 FQNEAQ (reference sequence). This CDR3 region has 15 residues. The CDR3 loop is CASSNGQARHTEAFF. The CDR3 DNA sequence: TGTGCCAGCAGCAACGGACAGGCCAGGCACACTGAAGCTTTCTTT.

V gene TRBV19 combines with J gene TRBJ2-2, with 7 bases fitting TRBD1. V was clipped by 2 bases and J by 7 bases; unmatched bases: 4. The germline CDR1 and CDR2 sequences are LNHDA and SQIVND (reference sequence). The CDR3 is 14 residues long. The CDR3: CASSIRRQGGELFF. DNA for the CDR3: TGTGCCAGTAGTATACGTCGACAGGGCGGGGAGCTGTTTTTT.

The chain is built from TRBV11-3 and TRBJ1-1; 8 bases map to TRBD1. V dropped 5 bases and J dropped 4; count of bases not matched to a gene: 9. Germline CDR1 SGHNT, CDR2 YENEEA. The CDR3 totals 15 residues. The CDR3 region is CASSDHRGGGTEAFF. The CDR3 DNA reads TGTGCCAGCAGCGACCACAGGGGGGGAGGCACTGAAGCTTTCTTT.

The CDR3 region has the DNA TGCAGTGCTAGATATTTCGGTGGCGAGCTTGAGCAGTTCTTC. Amino acid sequence: CSARYFGGELEQFF. The J gene is TRBJ2-1, the V gene TRBV20-1; no clear D gene. CDR3 length: 14 residues. From germline, CDR1 is DFQATT and CDR2 SNEGSKA (reference sequence). V gave up 2 bases and J gave up 9 bases, with 17 bases separating them.

The chain is built from TRBV12-3 or TRBV12-4 and TRBJ2-7; 9 bases match TRBD2. V was pared by 5 bases and J by 2 bases, with 4 bases of the junction left unmatched. The CDR3 is 14 residues long. The DNA of the CDR3 is TGTGCCAGCAGTCAAAGCGGGGGGACCTACGAGCAGTACTTC. Its protein product is CASSQSGGTYEQYF.

The rearrangement links TRBV6-5 to TRBJ1-1; 7 bases are shared with TRBD1. CDR1 is MNHEY, CDR2 SVGAGI, per germline. Germline trimming cut 7 bases from V and 5 bases from J; bases unmatched to any gene: 7. This CDR3 is built from 13 residues. CDR3 amino acids: CASTTTGRTEAFF. The CDR3 coding sequence is TGTGCCAGCACCACGACAGGGCGGACTGAAGCTTTCTTT.